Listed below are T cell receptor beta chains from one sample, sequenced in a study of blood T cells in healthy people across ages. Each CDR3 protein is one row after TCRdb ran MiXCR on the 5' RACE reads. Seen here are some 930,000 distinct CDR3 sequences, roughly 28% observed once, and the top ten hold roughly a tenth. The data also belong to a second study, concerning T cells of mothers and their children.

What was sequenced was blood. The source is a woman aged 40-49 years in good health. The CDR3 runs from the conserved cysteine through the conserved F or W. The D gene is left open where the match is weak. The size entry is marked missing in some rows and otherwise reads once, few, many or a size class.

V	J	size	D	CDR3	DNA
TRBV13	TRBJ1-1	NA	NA	CASSSTETVNTEAFF	TGTGCCAGCAGCTCTACCGAGACTGTGAACACTGAAGCTTTCTTT
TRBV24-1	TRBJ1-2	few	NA	CATSEPIRDHGYTF	TGTGCCACCAGTGAACCCATCAGGGACCATGGCTACACCTTC
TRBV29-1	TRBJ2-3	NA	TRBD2	CSGRTSGTDTQYF	TGCAGCGGCCGGACTAGCGGTACAGATACGCAGTATTTT
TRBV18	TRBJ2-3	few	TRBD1	CASRRDRHTDTQYF	TGTGCCAGTCGTCGGGACAGACACACAGATACGCAGTATTTT
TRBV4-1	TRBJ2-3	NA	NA	CASSQGLGGSTDTQYF	TGCGCCAGCAGCCAAGGTTTAGGGGGGTCCACAGATACGCAGTATTTT
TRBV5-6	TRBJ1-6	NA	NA	CARGAATNSPLHF	TGTGCCAGGGGGGCAGCCACTAATTCACCCCTCCACTTT
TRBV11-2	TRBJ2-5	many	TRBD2	CASTQASGGWGETQYF	TGTGCCAGCACCCAGGCTAGCGGGGGTTGGGGGGAGACCCAGTACTTC
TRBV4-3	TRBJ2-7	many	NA	CASSQDFPGPYEQYF	TGCGCCAGCAGCCAAGATTTTCCAGGGCCCTACGAGCAGTACTTC
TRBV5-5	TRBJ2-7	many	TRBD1	CASSSLDRAHEQYF	TGTGCCAGCAGCTCACTAGACAGGGCCCACGAGCAGTACTTC
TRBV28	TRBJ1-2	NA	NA	CASSSAAVYGYTF	TGTGCCAGCAGTTCCGCGGCTGTCTATGGCTACACCTTC